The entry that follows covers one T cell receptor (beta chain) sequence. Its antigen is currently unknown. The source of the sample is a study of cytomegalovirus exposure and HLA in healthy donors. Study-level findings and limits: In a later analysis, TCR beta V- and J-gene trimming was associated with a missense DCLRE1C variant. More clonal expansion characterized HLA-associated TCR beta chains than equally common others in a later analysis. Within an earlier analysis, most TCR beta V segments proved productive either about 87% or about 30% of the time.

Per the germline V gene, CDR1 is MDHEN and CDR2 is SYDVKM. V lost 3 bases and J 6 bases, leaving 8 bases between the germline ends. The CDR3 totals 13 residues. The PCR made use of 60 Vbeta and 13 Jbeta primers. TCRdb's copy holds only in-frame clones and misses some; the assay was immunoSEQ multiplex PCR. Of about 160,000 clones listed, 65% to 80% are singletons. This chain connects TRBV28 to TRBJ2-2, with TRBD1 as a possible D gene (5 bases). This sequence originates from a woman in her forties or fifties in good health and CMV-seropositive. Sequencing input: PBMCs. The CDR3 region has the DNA TGTGCCAGCAGTTTCATACAGGCCGGGGAGCTGTTTTTT. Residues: CASSFIQAGELFF. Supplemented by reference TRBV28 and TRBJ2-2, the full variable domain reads DVKVTQSSRYLVKRTGEKVFLECVQDMDHENMFWYRQDPGLGLRLIYFSYDVKMKEKGDIPEGYSVSREKKERFSLILESASTNQTSMYLCASSFIQAGELFFGEGSRLTVL.